This T cell receptor beta chain stems from a study of graft-versus-host responses after intestinal transplantation. Concerning this clone itself: Antigen: not known.

Germline trimming cut 0 bases from V and 3 bases from J; bases unmatched to any gene: 7. The CDR3 spans 16 residues. Per germline, CDR1 SGHRS and CDR2 YFSETQ. Measured with immunoSEQ multiplex PCR; TCRdb has only the in-frame clones, and not every one. The data hold approximately 76,000 clones, with over 75% observed a single time. The receptor comes from a human donor who was the organ donor for an intestinal transplant. The chain combines TRBV5-1 with TRBJ1-2; 8 nucleotides agree with TRBD1. Material: unstimulated CD4+ T cells sorted from spleen or lymph node cells, obtained before transplant. The CDR3 protein is CASSLAVQGADYGYTF. For the CDR3, the DNA is TGCGCCAGCAGCTTGGCAGTCCAGGGGGCTGACTATGGCTACACCTTC.